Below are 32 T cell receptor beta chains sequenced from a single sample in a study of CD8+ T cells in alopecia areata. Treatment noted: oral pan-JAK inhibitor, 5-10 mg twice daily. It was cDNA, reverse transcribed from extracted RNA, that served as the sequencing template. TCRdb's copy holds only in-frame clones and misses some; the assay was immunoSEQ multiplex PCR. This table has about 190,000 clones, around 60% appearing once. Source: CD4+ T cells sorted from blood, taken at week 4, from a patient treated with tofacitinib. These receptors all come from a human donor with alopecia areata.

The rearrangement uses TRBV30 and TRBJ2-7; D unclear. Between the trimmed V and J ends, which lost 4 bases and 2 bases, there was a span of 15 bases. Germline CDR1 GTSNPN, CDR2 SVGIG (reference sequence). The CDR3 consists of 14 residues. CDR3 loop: CAWTDGRYTYEQYF. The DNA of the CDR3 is TGTGCCTGGACAGACGGCAGGTATACCTACGAGCAGTACTTC.

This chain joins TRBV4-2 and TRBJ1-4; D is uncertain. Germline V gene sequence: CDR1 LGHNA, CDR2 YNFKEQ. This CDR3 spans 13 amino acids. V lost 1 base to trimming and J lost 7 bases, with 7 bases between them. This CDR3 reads CASSQAVGEKLFF. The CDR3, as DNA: TGTGCCAGCAGCCAAGCGGTTGGTGAAAAACTGTTTTTT.

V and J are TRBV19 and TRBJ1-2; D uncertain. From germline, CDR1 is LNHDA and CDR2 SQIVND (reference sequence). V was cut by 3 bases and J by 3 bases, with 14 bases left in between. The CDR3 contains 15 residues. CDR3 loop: CASSMGTGGDYGYTF. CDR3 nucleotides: TGTGCCAGTAGTATGGGTACGGGCGGAGACTATGGCTACACCTTC.

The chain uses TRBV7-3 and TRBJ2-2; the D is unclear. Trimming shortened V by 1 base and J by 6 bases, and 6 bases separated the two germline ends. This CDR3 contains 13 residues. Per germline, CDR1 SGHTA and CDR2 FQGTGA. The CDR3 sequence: CASSLKLAGELFF. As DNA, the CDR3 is TGTGCCAGCAGCTTAAAGTTGGCCGGGGAGCTGTTTTTT.

For the CDR3, the DNA is TGCAGTGCTAAGGGACCGGAGAAGAAGTACTTC. As protein: CSAKGPEKKYF. The V call is TRBV20-1, the J call TRBJ2-7, with D perhaps matching TRBD1 or TRBD2 (5 bases each). The CDR3 has 11 residues. The V end was cut by 4 bases, the J end by 11 bases, with 15 bases between. Per the germline V gene, CDR1 is DFQATT and CDR2 is SNEGSKA (reference sequence).

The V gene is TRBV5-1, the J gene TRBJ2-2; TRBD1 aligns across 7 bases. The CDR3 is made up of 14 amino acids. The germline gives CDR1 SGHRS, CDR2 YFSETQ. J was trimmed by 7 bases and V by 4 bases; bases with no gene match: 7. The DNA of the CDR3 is TGCGCCAGCAGCGGCCGACAGGGCAGCGGGGAGCTGTTTTTT. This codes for CASSGRQGSGELFF.

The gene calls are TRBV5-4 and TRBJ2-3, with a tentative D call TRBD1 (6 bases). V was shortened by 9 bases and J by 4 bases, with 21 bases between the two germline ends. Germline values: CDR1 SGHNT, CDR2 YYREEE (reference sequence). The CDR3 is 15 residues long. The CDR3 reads CATVPQGRRADTQYF. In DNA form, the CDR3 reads TGTGCCACAGTGCCACAGGGCCGGCGGGCAGATACGCAGTATTTT.

CDR3 nucleotide sequence: TGCAGCGTTGTGGTAGCGGGAGGGGCCGAGCAGTACTTC. The encoded protein is CSVVVAGGAEQYF. This chain uses TRBV29-1 with TRBJ2-7; TRBD2 matches 11 bases. CDR1 is SQVTM and CDR2 is ANQGSEA in the germline V gene. This CDR3 is 13 amino acids long. After removal of 4 bases from V and 6 bases from J, the junction contained 5 bases not matched to a gene.

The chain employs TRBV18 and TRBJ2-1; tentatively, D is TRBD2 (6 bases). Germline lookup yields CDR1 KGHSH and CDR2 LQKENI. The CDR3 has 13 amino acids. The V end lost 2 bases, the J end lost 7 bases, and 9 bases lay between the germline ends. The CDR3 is CASSPSRGNEQFF. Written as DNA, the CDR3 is TGTGCCAGCTCACCAAGCCGGGGGAATGAGCAGTTCTTC.

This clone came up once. The CDR3 DNA reads as TGCAGCGTTGGAAAAACGGGAGGGCCCTACAATGAGCAGTTCTTC. This sequence encodes CSVGKTGGPYNEQFF. The chain recombines TRBV29-1 with TRBJ2-1; 8 positions match TRBD2. Germline CDR1 is SQVTM and CDR2 is ANQGSEA. Trimming cost V 4 bases and J 2 bases; bases outside gene matches: 7. This CDR3 contains 15 residues.

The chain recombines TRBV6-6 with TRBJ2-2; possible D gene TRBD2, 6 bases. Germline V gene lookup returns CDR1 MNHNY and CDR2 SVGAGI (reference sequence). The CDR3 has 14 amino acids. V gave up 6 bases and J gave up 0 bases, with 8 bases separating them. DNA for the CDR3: TGTGCCAGCAGGGGGGACTCGAACACCGGGGAGCTGTTTTTT. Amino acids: CASRGDSNTGELFF.

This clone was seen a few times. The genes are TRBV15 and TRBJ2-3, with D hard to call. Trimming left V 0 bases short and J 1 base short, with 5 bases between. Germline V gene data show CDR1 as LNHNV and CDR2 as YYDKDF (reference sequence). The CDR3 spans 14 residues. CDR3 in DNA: TGTGCCACCAGCAGAGATCCCCGCACAGATACGCAGTATTTT. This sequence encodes CATSRDPRTDTQYF. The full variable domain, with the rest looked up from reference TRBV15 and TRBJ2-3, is DAMVIQNPRYQVTQFGKPVTLSCSQTLNHNVMYWYQQKSSQAPKLLFHYYDKDFNNEADTPDNFQSRRPNTSFCFLDIRSPGLGDTAMYLCATSRDPRTDTQYFGPGTRLTVL.

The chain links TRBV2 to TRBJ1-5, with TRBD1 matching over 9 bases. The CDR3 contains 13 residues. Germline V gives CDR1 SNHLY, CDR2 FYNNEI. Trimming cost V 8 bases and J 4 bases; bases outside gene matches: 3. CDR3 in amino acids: CASGGTGNQPQHF. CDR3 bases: TGTGCCAGCGGCGGGACAGGGAATCAGCCCCAGCATTTT.

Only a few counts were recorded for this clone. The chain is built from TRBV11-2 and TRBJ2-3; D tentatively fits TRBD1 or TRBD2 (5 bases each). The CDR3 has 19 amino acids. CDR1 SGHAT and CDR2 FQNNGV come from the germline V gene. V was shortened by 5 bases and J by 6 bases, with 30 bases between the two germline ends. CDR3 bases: TGTGCCAGCAGCAAGAGGGGAAGAGCTTTCGCGTTGGCCGGCGATACGCAGTATTTT. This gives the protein CASSKRGRAFALAGDTQYF.

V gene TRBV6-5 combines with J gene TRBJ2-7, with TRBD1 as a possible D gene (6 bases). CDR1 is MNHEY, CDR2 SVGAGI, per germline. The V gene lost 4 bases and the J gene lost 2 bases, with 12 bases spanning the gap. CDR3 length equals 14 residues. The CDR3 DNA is TGTGCCAGCAGTTCGCCACGACAGGCCTACGAGCAGTACTTC. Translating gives CASSSPRQAYEQYF.

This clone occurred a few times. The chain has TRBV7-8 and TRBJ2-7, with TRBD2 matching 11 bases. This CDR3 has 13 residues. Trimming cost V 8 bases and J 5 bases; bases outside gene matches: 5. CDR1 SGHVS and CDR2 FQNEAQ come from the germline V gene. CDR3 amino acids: CASGTSGSNEQYF. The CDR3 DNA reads TGTGCCAGCGGCACTAGCGGGAGTAACGAGCAGTACTTC.

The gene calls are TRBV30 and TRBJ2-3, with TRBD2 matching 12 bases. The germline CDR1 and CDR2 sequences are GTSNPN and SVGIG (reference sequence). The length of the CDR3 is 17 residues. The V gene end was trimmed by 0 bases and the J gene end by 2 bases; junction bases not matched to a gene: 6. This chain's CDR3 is CAWSVARTSGITDTQYF. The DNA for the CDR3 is TGTGCCTGGAGTGTTGCCAGGACTAGCGGGATCACAGATACGCAGTATTTT.

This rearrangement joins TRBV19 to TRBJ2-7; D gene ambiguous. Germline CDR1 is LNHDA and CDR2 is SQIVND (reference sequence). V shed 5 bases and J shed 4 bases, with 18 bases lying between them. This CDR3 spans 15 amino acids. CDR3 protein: CASSYTWLGFYEQYF. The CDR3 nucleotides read TGTGCCAGTAGTTACACCTGGCTGGGTTTTTACGAGCAGTACTTC.

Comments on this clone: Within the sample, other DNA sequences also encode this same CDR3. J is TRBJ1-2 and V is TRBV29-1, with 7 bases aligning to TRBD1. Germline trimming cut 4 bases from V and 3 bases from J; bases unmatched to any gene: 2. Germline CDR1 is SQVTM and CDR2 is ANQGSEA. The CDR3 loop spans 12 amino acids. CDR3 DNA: TGCAGCGTTGGGCAGGGGGACTATGGCTACACCTTC. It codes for CSVGQGDYGYTF.

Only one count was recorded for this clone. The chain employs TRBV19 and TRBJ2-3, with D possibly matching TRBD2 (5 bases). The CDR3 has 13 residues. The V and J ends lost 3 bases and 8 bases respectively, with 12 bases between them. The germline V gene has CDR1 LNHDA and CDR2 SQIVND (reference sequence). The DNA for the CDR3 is TGTGCCAGTAGTATTGATGAGGGTGGTACGCAGTATTTT. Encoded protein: CASSIDEGGTQYF.

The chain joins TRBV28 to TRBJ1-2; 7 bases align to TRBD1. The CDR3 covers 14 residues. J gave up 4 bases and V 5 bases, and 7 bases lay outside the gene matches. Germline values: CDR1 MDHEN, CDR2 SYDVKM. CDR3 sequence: CASSITDRAYGYTF. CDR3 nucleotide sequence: TGTGCCAGCAGTATAACCGACAGGGCCTATGGCTACACCTTC.

Here the CDR3 reads CASSFLGTGTGDEQFF. CDR3 nucleotides: TGTGCCAGCAGCTTCCTCGGGACGGGGACTGGAGATGAGCAGTTCTTC. The chain links TRBV7-2 to TRBJ2-1; D is perhaps TRBD2 (6 bases). This CDR3 is built from 16 residues. Germline CDR1 SGHTA, CDR2 FQGNSA. Trimming took off 3 bases at V and 8 bases at J, with 20 bases between the two ends.

DNA for the CDR3: TGTGCCAGCAGCTATCGACTGGGCATTCAGTACTTC. Residues: CASSYRLGIQYF. J is TRBJ2-4 and V is TRBV7-9; D is uncertain. Trimming cost V 4 bases and J 9 bases, with 10 bases left between them. Per germline, CDR1 SEHNR and CDR2 FQNEAQ (reference sequence). CDR3 length: 12 amino acids. The complete variable domain, with remaining parts taken from reference TRBV7-9 and TRBJ2-4, reads DTGVSQNPRHKITKRGQNVTFRCDPISEHNRLYWYRQTLGQGPEFLTYFQNEAQLEKSRLLSDRFSAERPKGSFSTLEIQRTEQGDSAMYLCASSYRLGIQYFGAGTRLSVL.

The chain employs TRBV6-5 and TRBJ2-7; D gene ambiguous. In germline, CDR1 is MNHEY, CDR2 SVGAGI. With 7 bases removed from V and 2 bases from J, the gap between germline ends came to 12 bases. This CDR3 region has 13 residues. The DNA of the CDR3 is TGTGCCAGCACTCGAAAAACCCCCTACGAGCAGTACTTC. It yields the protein CASTRKTPYEQYF.

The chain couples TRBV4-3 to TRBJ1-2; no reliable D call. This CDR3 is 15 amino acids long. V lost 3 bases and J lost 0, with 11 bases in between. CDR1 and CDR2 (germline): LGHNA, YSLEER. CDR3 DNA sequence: TGCGCCAGCAGCCAGGACGGGGTCTCTAACTATGGCTACACCTTC. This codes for CASSQDGVSNYGYTF.

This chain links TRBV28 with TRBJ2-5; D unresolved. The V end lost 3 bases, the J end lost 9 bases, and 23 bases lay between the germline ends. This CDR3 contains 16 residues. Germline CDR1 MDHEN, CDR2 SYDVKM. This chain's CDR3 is CASSFRSLVAFPAQYF. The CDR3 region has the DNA TGTGCCAGCAGTTTTCGTTCATTGGTGGCCTTCCCGGCCCAGTACTTC.

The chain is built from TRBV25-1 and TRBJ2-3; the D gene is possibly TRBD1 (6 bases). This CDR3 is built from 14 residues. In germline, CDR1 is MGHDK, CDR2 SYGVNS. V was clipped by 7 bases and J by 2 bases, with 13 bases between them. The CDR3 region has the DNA TGTGCCAGCACAAAACAGGGAGCCACAGATACGCAGTATTTT. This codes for CASTKQGATDTQYF.

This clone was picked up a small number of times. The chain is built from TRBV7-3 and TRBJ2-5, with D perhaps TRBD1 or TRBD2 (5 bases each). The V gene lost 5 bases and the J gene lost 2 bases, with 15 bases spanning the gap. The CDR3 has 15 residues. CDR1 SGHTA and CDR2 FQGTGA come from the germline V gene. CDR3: CASSQGPGQQETQYF. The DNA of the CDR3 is TGTGCCAGCAGCCAGGGACCAGGACAACAAGAGACCCAGTACTTC.

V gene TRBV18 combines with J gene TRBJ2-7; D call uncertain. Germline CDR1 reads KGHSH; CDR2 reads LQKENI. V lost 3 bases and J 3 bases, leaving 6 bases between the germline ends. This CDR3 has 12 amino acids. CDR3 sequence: CASSPAGYEQYF. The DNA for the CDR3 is TGTGCCAGCTCACCGGCCGGCTACGAGCAGTACTTC.

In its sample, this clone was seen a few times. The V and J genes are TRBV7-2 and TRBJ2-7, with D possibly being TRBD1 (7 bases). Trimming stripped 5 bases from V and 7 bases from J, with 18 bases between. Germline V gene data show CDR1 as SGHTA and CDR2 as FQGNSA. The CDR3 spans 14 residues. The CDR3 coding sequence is TGTGCCAGCAGCCCGCGGGACATCAGGGGGGAGCAGTACTTC. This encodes CASSPRDIRGEQYF. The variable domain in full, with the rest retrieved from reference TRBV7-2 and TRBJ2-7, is GAGVSQSPSNKVTEKGKDVELRCDPISGHTALYWYRQSLGQGLEFLIYFQGNSAPDKSGLPSDRFSAERTGGSVSTLTIQRTQQEDSAVYLCASSPRDIRGEQYFGPGTRLTVT.

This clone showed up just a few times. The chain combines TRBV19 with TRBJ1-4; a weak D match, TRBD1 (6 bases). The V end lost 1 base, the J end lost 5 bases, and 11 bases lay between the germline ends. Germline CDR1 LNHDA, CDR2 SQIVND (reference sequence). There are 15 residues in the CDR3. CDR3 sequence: CASSIGRTENEKLFF. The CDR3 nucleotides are TGTGCCAGTAGTATAGGGCGGACAGAGAATGAAAAACTGTTTTTT.

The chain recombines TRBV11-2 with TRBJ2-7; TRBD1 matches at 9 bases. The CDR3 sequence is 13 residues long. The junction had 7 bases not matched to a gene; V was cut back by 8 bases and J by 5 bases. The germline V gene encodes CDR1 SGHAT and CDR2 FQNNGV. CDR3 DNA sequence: TGTGCCAGCGTTCAGACAGGGGGTAACGAGCAGTACTTC. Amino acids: CASVQTGGNEQYF.